A single count supports the clone carrying this T cell receptor (beta chain). Its antigen is unknown. Clones were read by immunoSEQ multiplex PCR, and TCRdb kept only the in-frame ones, dropping some. The sample yields approximately 6,500 clones, approximately 80% seen once. This record belongs to a study of T cells and Merkel cell carcinoma outcomes. General study results and limits: In Merkel cell carcinoma, repertoire and T-cell density reportedly predicted outcomes.

This CDR3 is built from 15 residues. V lost 9 bases and J 7 bases, leaving 22 bases between the germline ends. Germline V gene data show CDR1 as SNHLY and CDR2 as FYNNEI. This chain connects TRBV2 to TRBJ1-5; D is perhaps TRBD1 (6 bases). The receptor comes from a human donor with Merkel cell carcinoma. What was sequenced was tumor tissue from Merkel cell carcinoma. CDR3 amino acids: CASSGRTEPGQPQHF. The DNA for the CDR3 is TGTGCCAGTTCGGGTCGGACAGAGCCGGGCCAGCCCCAGCATTTT.